The TCR beta chain under discussion was sequenced for a study of T-cell memory formation after mild COVID-19. The wider study: There were largely donor-specific TCR clusters.

The authors produced TCR alpha and TCR beta cDNA libraries with sample barcodes and UMIs by 5'RACE using constant-segment primers. TCRdb reprocessed the 5' RACE reads with MiXCR, giving one entry per CDR3 protein. Of approximately 250,000 distinct CDR3 sequences listed, about 16% are singletons. V shed 4 bases and J shed 11 bases, with 12 bases lying between them. The CDR3 loop spans 11 amino acids. CDR1 MNHEY and CDR2 SVGEGT come from the germline V gene. The study's findings and limits: Contracting CD4+ clones sat mainly in CM and EM; CD8+ in EMRA.

In the case of this clonotype: Its target is unknown.

The source of this sequence is a man between 18 and 29 years old who had mild COVID-19 (a few samples of this study predate the infection). Cell type and time point are not known. This sequence joins TRBV6-2 or TRBV6-3 and TRBJ2-7; possibly TRBD2 for D (6 bases). The sample taken for sequencing was PBMCs or a T cell subset sorted from them (not recorded which). The CDR3 DNA follows: TGTGCCAGCAGTTGGGGCCGGGAGAAGTACGTC. This sequence encodes CASSWGREKYV.